Listed here are 4 T cell receptor beta chains from one sample, sequenced in a study of cytomegalovirus exposure and HLA in healthy donors. Vbeta (60) and Jbeta (13) primers were used in the PCR. Only in-frame clones appear in the TCRdb table, and some are missing; sequencing was by immunoSEQ multiplex PCR. Of approximately 61,000 clones in the sample, 70% to 80% were seen once. The sample comprised PBMCs. Every receptor here comes from a man between 45 and 60 years old in good health and CMV-seropositive.

The chain employs TRBV5-1 and TRBJ2-7; 14 bases line up with TRBD2. V gave up 5 bases and J gave up 5 bases; unmatched junction bases: 3. The CDR3 has 14 amino acids. In germline, CDR1 is SGHRS, CDR2 YFSETQ. CDR3 nucleotides: TGCGCCAGCAGACCGGGACTAGCGGGAGACGAGCAGTACTTC. Its translation: CASRPGLAGDEQYF.

This rearrangement joins TRBV7-9 to TRBJ1-1; D is uncertain. V lost 7 bases and J lost 1, with 10 bases in between. Germline lookup yields CDR1 SEHNR and CDR2 FQNEAQ (reference sequence). CDR3 length: 13 residues. The CDR3 loop reads CASTKTWNTEAFF. The CDR3 DNA sequence: TGTGCCAGCACCAAAACTTGGAACACTGAAGCTTTCTTT.

This rearrangement joins TRBV19 to TRBJ1-5; 7 nucleotides line up with TRBD1. Germline V CDR1 and CDR2: LNHDA, SQIVND (reference sequence). Germline trimming cut 0 bases from V and 0 bases from J; bases unmatched to any gene: 8. This CDR3 is 18 amino acids long. The CDR3 region has the DNA TGTGCCAGTAGTATAGATTTGGGACAGACAGTTAGCAATCAGCCCCAGCATTTT. Protein: CASSIDLGQTVSNQPQHF.

As for this clone: One junction end disagrees with the germline gene, perhaps due to a read error. The V gene is TRBV6-4, the J gene TRBJ2-7, with a possible D match to TRBD2 (6 bases). CDR1 and CDR2 from the germline V gene are MRHNA and SNTAGT. This CDR3 is built from 13 residues. Here the CDR3 DNA reads TGTGCCATCAGTAGCGGAAGCTCCTACGAGCAGTACTTC. Protein sequence: CAISSGSSYEQYF.